Listed here are 21 T cell receptor beta chains from one sample, sequenced in a study of blood T cell repertoires in COVID-19. Clones were read by immunoSEQ multiplex PCR, and TCRdb kept only the in-frame ones, dropping some. The sample records fewer than 200,000 clones, roughly nine tenths being singletons. Sequencing was carried out using peripheral blood. The source is a man aged 60 to 69 with acute or convalescent COVID-19.

V usage is TRBV2 and J usage is TRBJ2-3; maybe TRBD2 (6 bases). The CDR3 loop spans 16 amino acids. The germline V gene has CDR1 SNHLY and CDR2 FYNNEI. Trimming cost V 0 bases and J 1 base, with 11 bases left between them. The CDR3 spells CASSEAGGLGTDTQYF. CDR3 in DNA: TGTGCCAGCAGTGAAGCTGGGGGGTTGGGCACAGATACGCAGTATTTT.

This clone was observed a single time. The rearrangement links TRBV10-3 to TRBJ1-2; the D gene is possibly TRBD1 (5 bases). This CDR3 comprises 14 residues. Looked up from germline, CDR1 is ENHRY and CDR2 is SYGVKD. V dropped 5 bases and J dropped 4 bases, with 14 bases sitting between them. The CDR3 here is CAISPTDKFYGYTF. CDR3 coding DNA: TGTGCCATCAGTCCCACGGACAAATTCTATGGCTACACCTTC.

The rearrangement joins TRBV5-6 to TRBJ2-7; 10 nucleotides match TRBD1. The CDR3 is 14 residues long. The V gene end was trimmed by 3 bases and the J gene end by 2 bases; junction bases not matched to a gene: 2. The germline V gene has CDR1 SGHDT and CDR2 YYEEEE. DNA of the CDR3: TGTGCCAGCAGCTGGGGGACAGGGGCCTACGAGCAGTACGTC. This sequence encodes CASSWGTGAYEQYV.

The sample holds a few counts of this clone. The chain carries TRBV14 and TRBJ2-6, with D possibly TRBD2 on 6 matching bases. The CDR3 consists of 16 residues. Trimming removed 6 bases at V and 2 bases at J, with 14 bases between. Germline V lookup: CDR1 SGHDN, CDR2 FVKESK. CDR3 nucleotide sequence: TGTGCCAGCAGTCCGCTCCCGGGGGCTGGGGCCAACGTCCTGACTTTC. Its protein product is CASSPLPGAGANVLTF.

The genes are TRBV19 and TRBJ1-4, with no clear D. From germline, CDR1 is LNHDA and CDR2 SQIVND (reference sequence). The V and J ends lost 4 bases and 5 bases respectively, with 11 bases between them. The CDR3 totals 14 residues. The CDR3 region is CASSSPRRNEKLFF. CDR3 nucleotide sequence: TGTGCCAGTAGTAGTCCCAGAAGAAATGAAAAACTGTTTTTT.

V usage is TRBV5-1 and J usage is TRBJ2-7; D is possibly TRBD2 (6 bases). Deletions cut 4 bases from V and 6 bases from J, with 17 bases between. The CDR3 totals 14 residues. Per the germline V gene, CDR1 is SGHRS and CDR2 is YFSETQ. CDR3 DNA sequence: TGCGCCAGCAGCACCCGCGGGGCCCTCAGCGAGCAGTACTTC. This translates into CASSTRGALSEQYF.

This clone has just one count. V is TRBV25-1 and J is TRBJ2-3; the match to TRBD2 covers 7 bases. The CDR3 has 17 residues. From germline, CDR1 is MGHDK and CDR2 SYGVNS. J gave up 0 bases and V 7 bases, and 13 bases lay outside the gene matches. The CDR3 nucleotides read TGTGCCAGCACCCAACTTGGGGCTAGCGGTAGCACAGATACGCAGTATTTT. Amino acid sequence: CASTQLGASGSTDTQYF.

The chain uses TRBV11-1 and TRBJ2-1; 11 positions agree with TRBD2. Germline V CDR1 and CDR2: SGHAT, FQDESV (reference sequence). V trimming: 5 bases; J trimming: 9 bases; junction bases outside the gene matches: 9. This CDR3 has 15 amino acids. CDR3 nucleotide sequence: TGTGCCAGCAGCGTCGGACTAGCGGGTCCTCCTGAGCAGTTCTTC. Its translation is CASSVGLAGPPEQFF.

This clone came up a few times. This chain connects TRBV5-1 to TRBJ2-5; 7 nucleotides align to TRBD2. The junction had 14 bases not matched to a gene; V was cut back by 4 bases and J by 2 bases. The CDR3 totals 17 residues. Germline V gene lookup returns CDR1 SGHRS and CDR2 YFSETQ. CDR3 sequence: CASSPGGFNKGQETQYF. CDR3 coding DNA: TGCGCCAGCAGCCCGGGGGGTTTTAATAAGGGACAAGAGACCCAGTACTTC.

Only one count was recorded for this clone. The chain's CDR3 is CASTKRGTTDTQYF. The CDR3, as DNA: TGTGCCAGCACTAAGAGGGGGACCACAGATACGCAGTATTTT. The V gene is TRBV6-5, the J gene TRBJ2-3; possibly TRBD1 for D (6 bases). In germline, CDR1 is MNHEY, CDR2 SVGAGI. There are 14 residues in the CDR3. V shed 7 bases and J shed 2 bases, with 13 bases lying between them.

This clone was found a few times. This chain links TRBV30 with TRBJ1-2; D is ambiguous. The V gene lost 4 bases and the J gene lost 2 bases, with 11 bases spanning the gap. CDR3 length: 13 amino acids. The V gene's germline CDR1 is GTSNPN and CDR2 SVGIG (reference sequence). The CDR3 nucleotides read TGTGCCTGGACCCCTGGGAGGAACTATGGCTACACCTTC. As protein: CAWTPGRNYGYTF.

The chain links TRBV30 to TRBJ2-7, with 7 bases identical to TRBD1. The J segment lost 6 bases and the V segment lost 3 bases, leaving 8 bases of the junction unmatched. The CDR3 runs 13 residues. CDR1 GTSNPN and CDR2 SVGIG come from the germline V gene (reference sequence). Here the CDR3 reads CAWRRTGVGEQYF. DNA for the CDR3: TGTGCCTGGAGACGGACAGGCGTAGGCGAGCAGTACTTC. The variable domain in full, completed from reference TRBV30 and TRBJ2-7, reads SQTIHQWPATLVQPVGSPLSLECTVEGTSNPNLYWYRQAAGRGLQLLFYSVGIGQISSEVPQNLSASRPQDRQFILSSKKLLLSDSGFYLCAWRRTGVGEQYFGPGTRLTVT.

This clone has only one observation. The rearrangement joins TRBV27 to TRBJ1-2, with D possibly matching TRBD1 (6 bases). The length of the CDR3 is 14 residues. V was shortened by 3 bases and J by 6 bases, with 14 bases between the two germline ends. CDR1 and CDR2 (germline): MNHEY, SMNVEV (reference sequence). CDR3 nucleotides: TGTGCCAGCAGTTTCCGGGACACAGTCAATGGCTACACCTTC. It yields the protein CASSFRDTVNGYTF.

This chain joins TRBV7-2 and TRBJ1-1; 7 positions match TRBD1. After removal of 3 bases from V and 2 bases from J, the junction contained 9 bases not matched to a gene. Germline CDR1 SGHTA, CDR2 FQGNSA. The CDR3 is 16 amino acids. The CDR3 protein is CASSFPRDRRNTEAFF. DNA of the CDR3: TGTGCCAGCAGCTTTCCGAGGGACAGACGAAACACTGAAGCTTTCTTT.

The rearrangement links TRBV7-3 to TRBJ2-5; 9 bases align to TRBD2. The ends lost 3 bases at V and 4 bases at J; junction bases unmatched: 9. The CDR3 covers 16 residues. Germline V gene sequence: CDR1 SGHTA, CDR2 FQGTGA. The CDR3 coding sequence is TGTGCCAGCAGCTTGTCCCTAGCGGGAATGGGAGAGACCCAGTACTTC. Its translation: CASSLSLAGMGETQYF.

This clone appeared a single time. The V call is TRBV3-1 (or the pseudogene TRBV3-2), the J call TRBJ2-7, with D maybe TRBD1 (7 bases). The ends were cut back, 0 bases at V and 6 bases at J, with 15 bases in the middle. The CDR3 runs to 15 residues. Germline assignment: CDR1 LGHDT and CDR2 YNNKEL (reference sequence). CDR3 nucleotide sequence: TGTGCCAGCAGCCAAGATTGGCAGGGGGGCGGCGAGCAGTACTTC. It yields the protein CASSQDWQGGGEQYF.

The chain combines TRBV19 with TRBJ2-2; possibly TRBD1 for D (6 bases). Trimming removed 5 bases from V and 0 bases from J, with 13 bases in between. Germline lookup yields CDR1 LNHDA and CDR2 SQIVND (reference sequence). The CDR3 runs to 16 residues. The CDR3 sequence: CASSFSGTTNTGELFF. CDR3 sequence (DNA): TGTGCCAGTAGTTTTTCCGGGACAACGAACACCGGGGAGCTGTTTTTT.

J is TRBJ2-7 and V is TRBV24-1; 7 bases fit TRBD1. Germline V gene data show CDR1 as KGHDR and CDR2 as SFDVKD. The length of the CDR3 is 14 residues. Trimming at V came to 5 bases and at J to 2 bases, leaving 5 bases not matched to a gene. This CDR3 is CATSVGQGAYEQYF. The CDR3 coding sequence is TGTGCCACCAGTGTTGGGCAGGGGGCCTACGAGCAGTACTTC.

This rearrangement joins TRBV29-1 to TRBJ2-4; D might be TRBD1 (5 bases). Germline CDR1 is SQVTM and CDR2 is ANQGSEA. Trimming cost V 6 bases and J 1 base, with 7 bases left between them. The CDR3 sequence is 12 residues long. This CDR3 is CSVAGAKNIQYF. DNA of the CDR3: TGCAGCGTAGCAGGGGCCAAAAACATTCAGTACTTC. Full variable domain (remainder filled in from reference TRBV29-1 and TRBJ2-4): SAVISQKPSRDICQRGTSLTIQCQVDSQVTMMFWYRQQPGQSLTLIATANQGSEATYESGFVIDKFPISRPNLTFSTLTVSNMSPEDSSIYLCSVAGAKNIQYFGAGTRLSVL.

The chain recombines TRBV9 with TRBJ2-2; D is possibly TRBD1 (6 bases). The CDR3 runs to 14 residues. From germline, CDR1 is SGDLS and CDR2 YYNGEE. Trimming cost V 4 bases and J 5 bases, with 12 bases left between them. CDR3 protein: CASSPRQETGELFF. The CDR3 nucleotides are TGTGCCAGCAGCCCGAGACAGGAGACCGGGGAGCTGTTTTTT.

The chain joins TRBV29-1 to TRBJ2-1; D is ambiguous. In germline, CDR1 is SQVTM, CDR2 ANQGSEA. The CDR3 consists of 13 residues. The V end lost 8 bases, the J end lost 0 bases, and 11 bases lay between the germline ends. CDR3 nucleotides: TGCAGCCTGAGGCAGTTCTCCTACAATGAGCAGTTCTTC. Protein: CSLRQFSYNEQFF.